This TCR beta chain was recorded in a study of CD8 T cells in Susac syndrome (dated by TCRdb to about 2019). A note on the overall study: The study used repertoire sequencing to test whether antigen drove CD8+ T cell activation and differentiation in Susac syndrome. Broad study findings and their caveats: The TCR sequencing and HLA analysis was acknowledged to have included a relatively small number of individuals.

A remark on this clonotype: Its antigen is unknown. Per-base quality was not reported, and no clone a single base away is much larger than it.

RNA was extracted with the RNeasy kit and roughly 0.5 to 1 ug was reverse transcribed using random hexamers. The immunoSEQ multiplex PCR assay, covering 54 Vbeta and 13 Jbeta segments, was used to amplify TCR beta CDR3 regions. To correct PCR amplification bias, a synthetic template baseline was used for both primer optimization and computational correction. The authors' pipeline ran thus. Reads were annotated to V, D and J genes per IMGT and analyzed with immunoSEQ Analyzer, keeping only productive sequences. To calculate clonality, Shannon entropy was normalized by log2 of the number of productive unique sequences and then subtracted from one. Public and private clones were assessed among the 100 most prevalent clones of each patient and control. Clones were defined as Susac-specific if absent from the healthy and MS cohorts, from 1052 published viral clones and from other ImmuneACCESS disease sequences. The public sequencing data were trimmed at Q25 with fastp and processed into clonotypes with MiXCR by TCRdb, which kept only in-frame beta chains. CDR3 protein duplicates are merged, each entry listing the most common genes and DNA. TCRdb, not the original authors, processed these V and J calls. In this sample the table shows about 180,000 distinct CDR3 sequences, approximately 94% of which occur a single time. The ten largest clones capture 0.093% of the sample.

Taken from cysteine to phenylalanine, the CDR3 has 16 residues. The DNA shown is the 48-base CDR3, in frame from base 1. CDR1 and CDR2, per the germline V gene (reference sequence), are LNHNV and YYDKDF. Unmatched junction bases come to 6, with V trimmed by 3 bases and J by 4 bases. Peripheral blood CD8+ and CD4+ T cells from healthy donors, Susac syndrome patients and multiple sclerosis patients were profiled by high-throughput TCR beta sequencing. Multiple sclerosis controls were treatment-naive patients with stable or active relapsing-remitting disease fulfilling revised McDonald criteria. Bulk CD8+ and CD4+ T cells were purified magnetically by negative isolation, whereas CD8+ TEMRA cells were enriched by FACS. Blood was drawn into EDTA tubes, processed within 24 hours, and PBMCs were isolated by density gradient centrifugation. PBMCs intended for TCR sequencing were frozen in liquid nitrogen and were later thawed in a 37 degrees C water bath. The sorted or isolated CD4+, CD8+ and CD8+ TEMRA cells had a purity of 90% or higher.

The rearranged chain carries TRBV15 and TRBJ2-2, with 9 middle bases fitting TRBD1. The sequence was obtained from a human donor with multiple sclerosis. Source material: CD4+ T cells from PBMCs. The bases are TGTGCCACCAGCAGGGGGACAGGGACTGTCACCGGGGAGCTGTTTTTT. Its protein reads: CATSRGTGTVTGELFF.